This T cell receptor (beta chain) stems from a study of control samples from healthy donors and cancer patients. Profiling relied on immunoSEQ multiplex PCR, and the TCRdb table lists in-frame clones only, not all of them. The data hold about 130,000 clones, with around nine tenths observed a single time. Deletions cut 6 bases from V and 3 bases from J, with 9 bases between. CDR1 and CDR2 from the germline V gene are SEHNR and FQNEAQ (reference sequence). The CDR3 extends over 14 amino acids. Within the sample, this clone is medium-sized. This TCR was recovered from a man aged 50-59 years in good health. The rearrangement links TRBV7-9 to TRBJ2-6, with D tentatively TRBD1 or TRBD2 (6 bases each). What was sequenced was blood. CDR3 in DNA: TGTGCCAGCAGAAGGGGGGATGGGGCCAACGTCCTGACTTTC. Translating it yields CASRRGDGANVLTF. Based on the CDR3 plus reference TRBV7-9 and TRBJ2-6, the full variable domain is DTGVSQNPRHKITKRGQNVTFRCDPISEHNRLYWYRQTLGQGPEFLTYFQNEAQLEKSRLLSDRFSAERPKGSFSTLEIQRTEQGDSAMYLCASRRGDGANVLTFGAGSRLTVL.